This T cell receptor beta chain was captured by sequencing in a study of cytomegalovirus exposure and HLA in healthy donors. Study-level background: The Caucasian-associated ancestry cluster contained roughly four fifths of the approximately 390 genotyped donors.

V was clipped by 3 bases and J by 2 bases, with 7 bases between them. CDR1 is KGHSH and CDR2 is LQKENI in the germline V gene. This CDR3 has 13 amino acids. This clone was seen a handful of times. Its matching antigen is unknown. Other DNA sequences in the same sample also yield this CDR3. In the PCR, 60 Vbeta and 13 Jbeta primers were used. Method: immunoSEQ multiplex PCR; TCRdb's copy keeps in-frame clones and lacks some. This sample yields about 120,000 clones, of which approximately 65% are seen a single time; more than 1.5% belongs to the top ten. General observations from the study: In vitro data verified a few CMV-associated chains as specific for CMV antigens. A later analysis found common viral pathogens apparently linked to several of the most significant clusters. Cytomegalovirus-associated status was assigned to roughly 160 TCR beta chains.

The sample taken for sequencing was PBMCs. The rearrangement uses TRBV18 and TRBJ1-2, with D tentatively TRBD1 (5 bases). This clonotype originated in a man between 18 and 35 years old in good health and CMV-seronegative. CDR3 nucleotides: TGTGCCAGCTCACCCGACAGCAACTATGGCTACACCTTC. Translation gives CASSPDSNYGYTF.